The 8 T cell receptor beta chains below all came from one sample that was sequenced in a study of early T cells in non-severe SARS-CoV-2 infection. TCRdb ran MiXCR on the 5' RACE reads and lists one entry per CDR3 protein. The sample consists of just under 60,000 distinct CDR3 sequences, more than 7% of them appearing once. Sequencing input: whole blood. These receptors originate from an adult who was a healthcare worker with PCR-confirmed SARS-CoV-2 infection or an uninfected control (not recorded which).

This sequence joins TRBV12-3 or TRBV12-4 and TRBJ1-1; D uncertain. With 4 bases removed from V and 4 bases from J, the gap between germline ends came to 19 bases. This CDR3 region has 16 residues. The CDR3 protein is CASSYDGQARRTEAFF. As DNA, the CDR3 is TGTGCCAGCAGTTACGATGGGCAGGCTCGGCGCACTGAAGCTTTCTTT.

This clonotype came up a few times. V is TRBV6-5 and J is TRBJ2-3; TRBD1 agrees at 9 bases. The CDR3 runs to 14 residues. With V trimmed by 5 bases and J by 6 bases, 6 bases remained unmatched. Germline CDR1 is MNHEY and CDR2 is SVGAGI. CDR3 sequence: CASSLTGGLDTQYF. CDR3 bases: TGTGCCAGCAGTCTAACAGGGGGCTTGGATACGCAGTATTTT.

The rearrangement links TRBV5-6 to TRBJ1-6; D gene uncertain. Germline V gene lookup returns CDR1 SGHDT and CDR2 YYEEEE. V lost 4 bases and J lost 9, with 14 bases in between. The CDR3 spans 14 residues. CDR3 loop: CASSTHEGISPLHF. In DNA form, the CDR3 reads TGTGCCAGCAGCACCCACGAGGGAATTTCACCCCTCCACTTT.

This clonotype was counted ten times or more. The chain recombines TRBV10-3 with TRBJ2-1; 9 nucleotides match TRBD2. Trimming took 0 bases from V and 4 from J; bases not matched to a gene: 1. The CDR3 is 15 residues long. Germline-derived CDR1 and CDR2 are ENHRY and SYGVKD. As DNA, the CDR3 is TGTGCCATCAGTGAGTCGACTAGCGGATACAATGAGCAGTTCTTC. It encodes CAISESTSGYNEQFF.

A few counts support this clonotype. The chain has TRBV19 and TRBJ1-2; 7 bases match TRBD1. This CDR3 is 13 amino acids long. The trim removed 8 bases at V and 3 bases at J, leaving 6 bases unmatched. Germline assignment: CDR1 LNHDA and CDR2 SQIVND (reference sequence). The CDR3 spells CASRQGNYYGYTF. Written as DNA, the CDR3 is TGTGCCAGTCGACAGGGCAACTACTATGGCTACACCTTC.

The chain carries TRBV10-1 and TRBJ2-5; 10 nucleotides agree with TRBD1. The ends lost 3 bases at V and 6 bases at J; junction bases unmatched: 16. The CDR3 is 18 amino acids. Germline CDR1 is WNHNN and CDR2 is SYGVQD (reference sequence). Here the CDR3 reads CASSDRDRGHFSLKTQYF. CDR3 coding DNA: TGCGCCAGCAGTGACCGGGACAGGGGCCACTTTTCCCTCAAGACCCAGTACTTC.

This clonotype has a handful of counts. The rearrangement joins TRBV28 to TRBJ2-7; TRBD1 matches at 10 bases. Germline CDR1 and CDR2: MDHEN and SYDVKM. J was trimmed by 6 bases and V by 6 bases; bases with no gene match: 11. The CDR3 spans 15 residues. This CDR3 reads CASSQPGTGEREQYF. The CDR3 DNA sequence: TGTGCCAGCAGCCAGCCAGGGACAGGGGAGCGCGAGCAGTACTTC.

This rearrangement joins TRBV4-1 to TRBJ1-5; D not resolved. There are 16 residues in the CDR3. V gave up 1 base and J gave up 4 bases, with 14 bases separating them. Germline loops: CDR1 MGHRA, CDR2 YSYEKL. This chain's CDR3 is CASSQGRAAINQPQHF. Here the CDR3 DNA reads TGCGCCAGCAGCCAAGGGAGGGCCGCGATAAATCAGCCCCAGCATTTT.